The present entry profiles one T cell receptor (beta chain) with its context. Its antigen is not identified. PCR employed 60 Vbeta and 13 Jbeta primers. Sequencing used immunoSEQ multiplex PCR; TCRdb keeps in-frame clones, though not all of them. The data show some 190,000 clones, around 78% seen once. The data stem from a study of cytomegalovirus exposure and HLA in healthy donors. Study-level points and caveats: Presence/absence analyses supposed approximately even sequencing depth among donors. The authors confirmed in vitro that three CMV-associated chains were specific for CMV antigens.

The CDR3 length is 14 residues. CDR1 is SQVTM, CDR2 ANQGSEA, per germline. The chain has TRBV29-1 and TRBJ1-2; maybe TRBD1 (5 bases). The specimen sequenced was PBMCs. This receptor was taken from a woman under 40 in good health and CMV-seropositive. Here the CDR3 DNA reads TGCACCACGACCCGGGGGGAAGCTAACTATGGCTACACCTTC. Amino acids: CTTTRGEANYGYTF.